The 3 T cell receptor beta chains below come from one sample, sequenced in a study of OX40 agonist ivuxolimab in advanced cancers. TCRdb's table, derived via immunoSEQ multiplex PCR, lists solely in-frame clones and lacks some. The sample contains tens of thousands of clones, 80% to 90% of which appear only once. The material sequenced was CD4+ or CD8+ T cells sorted from blood, taken in a trial of the OX40 agonist ivuxolimab. These receptors were taken from an adult with an advanced solid tumor such as melanoma, head and neck, liver or kidney cancer.

This chain uses TRBV4-2 with TRBJ2-2, with 8 bases aligning to TRBD2. Germline-derived CDR1 and CDR2 are LGHNA and YNFKEQ. V gave up 1 base and J gave up 0 bases; unmatched junction bases: 1. The length of the CDR3 is 16 residues. CDR3 coding DNA: TGTGCCAGCAGCCAAGGACTAGCGACGAACACCGGGGAGCTGTTTTTT. It translates to CASSQGLATNTGELFF.

This clone turned up a few times. The chain recombines TRBV6-6 with TRBJ1-1; the D gene is possibly TRBD1 (5 bases). Trimming shortened V by 4 bases and J by 1 base, and 10 bases separated the two germline ends. The germline gives CDR1 MNHNY, CDR2 SVGAGI (reference sequence). There are 14 residues in the CDR3. The CDR3 sequence: CASSSQESNTEAFF. CDR3 sequence (DNA): TGTGCCAGCAGTTCACAGGAATCGAACACTGAAGCTTTCTTT.

The V gene is TRBV19, the J gene TRBJ1-5; 8 bases line up with TRBD1. J gave up 6 bases and V 8 bases, and 9 bases lay outside the gene matches. The CDR3 contains 14 residues. Germline CDR1 LNHDA, CDR2 SQIVND (reference sequence). Here the CDR3 DNA reads TGTGCCAGTGTGGACAGGGTTTTGAGTCAGCCCCAGCATTTT. Residues: CASVDRVLSQPQHF.